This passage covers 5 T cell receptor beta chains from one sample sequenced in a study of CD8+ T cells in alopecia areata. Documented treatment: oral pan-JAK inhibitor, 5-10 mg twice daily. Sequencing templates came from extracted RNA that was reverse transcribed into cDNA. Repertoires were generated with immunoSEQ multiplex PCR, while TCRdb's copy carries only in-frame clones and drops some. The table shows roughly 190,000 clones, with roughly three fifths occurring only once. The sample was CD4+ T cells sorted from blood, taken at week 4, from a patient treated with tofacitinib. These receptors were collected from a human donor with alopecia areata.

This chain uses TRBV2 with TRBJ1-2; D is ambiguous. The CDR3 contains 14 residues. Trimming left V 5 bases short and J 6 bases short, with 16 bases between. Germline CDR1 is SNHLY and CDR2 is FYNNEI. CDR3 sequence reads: CASSPHSFKDGYTF. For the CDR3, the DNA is TGTGCCAGCAGTCCCCACTCCTTCAAGGATGGCTACACCTTC.

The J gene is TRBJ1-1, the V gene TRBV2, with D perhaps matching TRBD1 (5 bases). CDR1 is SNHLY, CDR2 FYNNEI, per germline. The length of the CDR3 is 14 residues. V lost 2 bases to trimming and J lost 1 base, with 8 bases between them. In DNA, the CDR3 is TGTGCCAGCAGTGAAAGACAGCAGAACACTGAAGCTTTCTTT. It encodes CASSERQQNTEAFF.

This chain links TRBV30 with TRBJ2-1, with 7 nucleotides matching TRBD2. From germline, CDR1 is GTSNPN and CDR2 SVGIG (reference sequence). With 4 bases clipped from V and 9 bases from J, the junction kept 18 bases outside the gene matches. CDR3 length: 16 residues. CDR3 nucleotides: TGTGCCTGGATGCCCCCTGTCGGGCGGGAGTTTGTTGAGCAGTTCTTC. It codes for CAWMPPVGREFVEQFF.

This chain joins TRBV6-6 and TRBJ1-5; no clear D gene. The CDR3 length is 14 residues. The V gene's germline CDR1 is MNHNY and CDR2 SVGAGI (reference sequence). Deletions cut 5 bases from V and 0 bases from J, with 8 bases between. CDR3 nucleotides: TGTGCCAGCAGTCCCTCCACTAGCAATCAGCCCCAGCATTTT. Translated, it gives CASSPSTSNQPQHF.

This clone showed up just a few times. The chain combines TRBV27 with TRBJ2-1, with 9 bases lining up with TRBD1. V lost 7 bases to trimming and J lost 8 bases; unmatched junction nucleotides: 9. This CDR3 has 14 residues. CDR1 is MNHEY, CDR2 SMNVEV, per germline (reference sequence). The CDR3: CASTPGTGFDEQFF. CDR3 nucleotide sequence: TGTGCCAGCACTCCCGGGACAGGGTTTGATGAGCAGTTCTTC.